One sample yielded the 27 T cell receptor beta chains listed below, sequenced in a study of shared clonotypes between healthy human individuals. This table comes from immunoSEQ multiplex PCR, and its TCRdb copy is limited to in-frame clones, with some not included. The data contain some 700,000 clones, 90% of them seen just once; the ten biggest clones take up 34%. Sequenced: memory CD8+ T cells from PBMCs. Subset of the sample: CD45RO+ cells pooled with CCR7-negative TemRA cells. Every receptor here comes from a man between 18 and 35 years old in good health. Some clones in this sample may be carry-over from other donors' samples.

V is TRBV5-4 and J is TRBJ2-4; the D is unclear. From germline, CDR1 is SGHNT and CDR2 YYREEE (reference sequence). The CDR3 has 14 residues. Trimming pared 1 base from V and 6 bases from J, leaving 11 bases between. CDR3 sequence: CASSLFSEINIQYF. CDR3 DNA sequence: TGTGCCAGCAGCTTGTTCTCCGAGATAAACATTCAGTACTTC.

The chain joins TRBV7-9 to TRBJ2-5, with TRBD1 identical over 7 bases. The CDR3 is 14 residues long. Germline loops: CDR1 SEHNR, CDR2 FQNEAQ (reference sequence). V was pared by 5 bases and J by 2 bases, with 5 bases of the junction left unmatched. CDR3 sequence (DNA): TGTGCCAGCAGCCCGGACAGGCTACAAGAGACCCAGTACTTC. It encodes CASSPDRLQETQYF.

The gene calls are TRBV27 and TRBJ2-7, with unresolved D. V lost 5 bases, J lost 0 bases, and 5 bases lay in between. This CDR3 spans 12 amino acids. Germline CDR1 reads MNHEY; CDR2 reads SMNVEV (reference sequence). CDR3 sequence (DNA): TGTGCCAGCAGTCCCTTCTCCTACGAGCAGTACTTC. It is translated as CASSPFSYEQYF.

The chain has TRBV27 and TRBJ2-1, with D perhaps TRBD2 (6 bases). The V end lost 5 bases, the J end lost 2 bases, and 13 bases lay between the germline ends. Germline lookup yields CDR1 MNHEY and CDR2 SMNVEV (reference sequence). There are 15 residues in the CDR3. This chain's CDR3 is CASSLTSHPYNEQFF. CDR3 in DNA: TGTGCCAGCAGTCTGACTAGTCATCCCTACAATGAGCAGTTCTTC.

This clone was seen just once. Compared with germline, one end of the junction differs, possibly owing to a read error. The chain joins TRBV4-3 to TRBJ2-1; either TRBD1 or TRBD2 may supply D (5 bases each). The germline gives CDR1 LGHNA, CDR2 YSLEER. CDR3 length: 16 residues. As DNA, the CDR3 is TGCGCCAGCAGTCAAGGGGTTGTCGGGGCCTACAATGAGCAGTTCTTC. Its translation: CASSQGVVGAYNEQFF.

The chain couples TRBV6-5 to TRBJ1-1, with TRBD1 as a possible D gene (5 bases). Trimming took off 4 bases at V and 11 bases at J, with 17 bases between the two ends. CDR1 is MNHEY and CDR2 is SVGAGI in the germline V gene. CDR3 length equals 13 residues. The CDR3 DNA sequence: TGTGCCAGCAGTTTGGGACCGCGTAGGAGGGCTTTCTTT. Its translation: CASSLGPRRRAFF.

This clone was found a few times. The genes are TRBV7-9 and TRBJ1-1; a possible D gene is TRBD1 (6 bases). V gave up 3 bases and J gave up 5 bases, with 16 bases separating them. Germline lookup yields CDR1 SEHNR and CDR2 FQNEAQ (reference sequence). The CDR3 is 15 amino acids. The chain's CDR3 is CASSFAGVRVTEAFF. The CDR3 bases are TGTGCCAGCAGCTTCGCAGGGGTTAGGGTTACTGAAGCTTTCTTT.

This chain uses TRBV9 with TRBJ2-7, with TRBD2 as a possible D gene (5 bases). There are 15 residues in the CDR3. From germline, CDR1 is SGDLS and CDR2 YYNGEE. With 0 bases removed from V and 0 bases from J, the gap between germline ends came to 10 bases. Written as DNA, the CDR3 is TGTGCCAGCAGCGTAGAGGACTCGAGCTCCTACGAGCAGTACTTC. This encodes CASSVEDSSSYEQYF.

This chain joins TRBV25-1 and TRBJ1-2, with TRBD1 as a possible D gene (5 bases). The germline V gene has CDR1 MGHDK and CDR2 SYGVNS. V lost 1 base to trimming and J lost 0 bases, with 12 bases between them. The CDR3 extends over 16 amino acids. The CDR3 sequence: CASSESRGKANYGYTF. CDR3 nucleotide sequence: TGTGCCAGCAGTGAATCACGGGGCAAAGCTAACTATGGCTACACCTTC.

Details on this clone: Other DNA sequences in the same sample also yield this CDR3. J is TRBJ1-1 and V is TRBV4-1; 8 bases line up with TRBD1. J was trimmed by 2 bases and V by 3 bases; bases with no gene match: 2. The CDR3 spans 14 residues. Germline V gene sequence: CDR1 MGHRA, CDR2 YSYEKL. This CDR3 is CASSHGQGNTEAFF. The CDR3 bases are TGCGCCAGCAGCCATGGACAGGGAAACACTGAAGCTTTCTTT.

V is TRBV27 and J is TRBJ2-4; tentatively, D is TRBD1 (6 bases). Trimming pared 3 bases from V and 0 bases from J, leaving 12 bases between. This CDR3 comprises 16 residues. Germline CDR1 MNHEY, CDR2 SMNVEV (reference sequence). The CDR3 DNA sequence: TGTGCCAGCAGTTTTGGGGGCCCCTTAGCCAAAAACATTCAGTACTTC. Its protein is CASSFGGPLAKNIQYF.

V is TRBV6-6 and J is TRBJ1-4; 7 bases line up with TRBD1. Germline assignment: CDR1 MNHNY and CDR2 SVGAGI (reference sequence). The CDR3 is 15 amino acids. V lost 5 bases, J lost 8 bases, and 11 bases stayed unmatched. The CDR3 nucleotides are TGTGCCAGCAGTATACCGGGACAGTTACGGGAAAAACTGTTTTTT. It encodes CASSIPGQLREKLFF.

This chain connects TRBV9 to TRBJ2-7; the D gene is possibly TRBD1 (5 bases). The V gene's germline CDR1 is SGDLS and CDR2 YYNGEE. Deletions cut 5 bases from V and 4 bases from J, with 10 bases between. This CDR3 has 12 amino acids. This CDR3 is CASSTTEYEQYF. Here the CDR3 DNA reads TGTGCCAGCAGTACGACAGAATACGAGCAGTACTTC.

This clone was seen a single time. The V call is TRBV5-5, the J call TRBJ1-3; D unresolved. The CDR3 has 15 amino acids. Germline V gene lookup returns CDR1 SGHKS and CDR2 YYEKEE (reference sequence). Trimming pared 4 bases from V and 0 bases from J, leaving 11 bases between. The CDR3 DNA is TGTGCCAGCAGCCCCGACCTGAGCTCTGGAAACACCATATATTTT. Translated, it gives CASSPDLSSGNTIYF.

The chain couples TRBV6-1 to TRBJ2-7; 7 bases are shared with TRBD1. CDR3 size: 12 residues. The germline CDR1 and CDR2 sequences are MNHNS and SASEGT. The ends lost 6 bases at V and 1 base at J; junction bases unmatched: 0. The CDR3 DNA reads TGTGCCAGCAGCAGGGGGTCCTACGAGCAGTACTTC. This codes for CASSRGSYEQYF.

The V and J genes are TRBV28 and TRBJ1-2, with 8 bases identical to TRBD1. After removal of 3 bases from V and 4 bases from J, the junction contained 4 bases not matched to a gene. The germline V gene encodes CDR1 MDHEN and CDR2 SYDVKM. This CDR3 has 14 residues. CDR3 DNA sequence: TGTGCCAGCAGTTTGGGAGGACAGGGCTATGGCTACACCTTC. Protein: CASSLGGQGYGYTF.

The chain uses TRBV6-5 and TRBJ2-6; D gene unclear. The CDR3 has 12 residues. The V end lost 10 bases, the J end lost 0 bases, and 4 bases lay between the germline ends. Germline values: CDR1 MNHEY, CDR2 SVGAGI. The CDR3 here is CATVSGANVLTF. CDR3 DNA sequence: TGTGCCACCGTCTCTGGGGCCAACGTCCTGACTTTC.

The J gene is TRBJ2-2, the V gene TRBV27; D is unclear. This CDR3 is 13 amino acids long. From germline, CDR1 is MNHEY and CDR2 SMNVEV (reference sequence). V was trimmed by 4 bases and J by 3 bases, leaving 6 bases between them. The CDR3 here is CASSYVDTGELFF. The CDR3 region has the DNA TGTGCCAGCAGTTACGTCGACACCGGGGAGCTGTTTTTT.

The V call is TRBV19, the J call TRBJ2-1, with D unclear. V was cut by 6 bases and J by 0 bases, with 21 bases left in between. This CDR3 is 18 amino acids long. CDR1 LNHDA and CDR2 SQIVND come from the germline V gene (reference sequence). The CDR3 region has the DNA TGTGCCAGTAGCGGCTACTCCACCCCCAGGAGCTCCTACAATGAGCAGTTCTTC. Translating it yields CASSGYSTPRSSYNEQFF. The whole variable domain, filled in from reference TRBV19 and TRBJ2-1, reads DGGITQSPKYLFRKEGQNVTLSCEQNLNHDAMYWYRQDPGQGLRLIYYSQIVNDFQKGDIAEGYSVSREKKESFPLTVTSAQKNPTAFYLCASSGYSTPRSSYNEQFFGPGTRLTVL.

This clone was observed once. The genes are TRBV18 and TRBJ1-1, with 8 bases matching TRBD1. CDR3 length: 15 residues. The J segment lost 3 bases and the V segment lost 3 bases, leaving 6 bases of the junction unmatched. Germline CDR1 is KGHSH and CDR2 is LQKENI. As DNA, the CDR3 is TGTGCCAGCTCACCTCCAGGGGGCCGGGACACTGAAGCTTTCTTT. It codes for CASSPPGGRDTEAFF.

The chain has TRBV5-1 and TRBJ2-1; a weak D match, TRBD2 (6 bases). CDR3 size: 12 residues. V lost 4 bases to trimming and J lost 7 bases, with 9 bases between them. From germline, CDR1 is SGHRS and CDR2 YFSETQ. CDR3 nucleotides: TGCGCCAGCAGCGTTGGGGGGAATGAGCAGTTCTTC. The encoded protein is CASSVGGNEQFF.

The CDR3 DNA follows: TGTGCCAGCAGCCCTGGGGGGCCTCACAATCAGCCCCAGCATTTT. It is translated as CASSPGGPHNQPQHF. The V gene is TRBV27, the J gene TRBJ1-5; possible D gene TRBD1, 6 bases. V was trimmed by 6 bases and J by 3 bases, leaving 15 bases between them. CDR3 length: 15 residues. Germline V gene lookup returns CDR1 MNHEY and CDR2 SMNVEV (reference sequence).

The chain joins TRBV9 to TRBJ2-1, with 15 nucleotides matching TRBD2. Germline loops: CDR1 SGDLS, CDR2 YYNGEE. V gave up 1 base and J gave up 8 bases; unmatched junction bases: 10. CDR3 length equals 18 residues. The CDR3 DNA reads as TGTGCCAGCAGCGTACGTGGACTAGCGGGAGGGCCGGGGGATGAGCAGTTCTTC. It yields the protein CASSVRGLAGGPGDEQFF.

The chain carries TRBV7-9 and TRBJ2-6; possibly TRBD1 or TRBD2 for D (5 bases each). The CDR3 length is 16 residues. Between the trimmed V and J ends, which lost 6 bases and 4 bases, there was a span of 16 bases. Germline-derived CDR1 and CDR2 are SEHNR and FQNEAQ (reference sequence). The CDR3 is CASSFFWGPGANVLTF. CDR3 sequence (DNA): TGTGCCAGCAGTTTTTTTTGGGGACCCGGGGCCAACGTCCTGACTTTC.

J is TRBJ2-1 and V is TRBV19; D is perhaps TRBD1 or TRBD2 (6 bases each). Germline lookup yields CDR1 LNHDA and CDR2 SQIVND (reference sequence). Trimming pared 1 base from V and 4 bases from J, leaving 11 bases between. The CDR3 length is 15 residues. CDR3 loop: CASSIVRGRYNEQFF. The CDR3, as DNA: TGTGCCAGTAGTATAGTGAGGGGGAGGTACAATGAGCAGTTCTTC.

The genes are TRBV7-6 and TRBJ1-4; D might be TRBD1 (6 bases). CDR3 size: 17 residues. V lost 5 bases and J 3 bases, leaving 19 bases between the germline ends. Germline CDR1 SGHVS, CDR2 FNYEAQ. CDR3 protein: CASSIGAGGRPNEKLFF. The CDR3 DNA follows: TGTGCCAGCAGCATCGGAGCGGGGGGCCGCCCTAATGAAAAACTGTTTTTT.

The chain has TRBV4-1 and TRBJ1-1; D is unclear. The CDR3 contains 17 residues. Germline-derived CDR1 and CDR2 are MGHRA and YSYEKL. The ends were cut back, 2 bases at V and 0 bases at J, with 16 bases in the middle. The CDR3 region is CASSQSFGRMMNTEAFF. The CDR3 DNA sequence: TGCGCCAGCAGCCAAAGTTTTGGACGGATGATGAACACTGAAGCTTTCTTT.